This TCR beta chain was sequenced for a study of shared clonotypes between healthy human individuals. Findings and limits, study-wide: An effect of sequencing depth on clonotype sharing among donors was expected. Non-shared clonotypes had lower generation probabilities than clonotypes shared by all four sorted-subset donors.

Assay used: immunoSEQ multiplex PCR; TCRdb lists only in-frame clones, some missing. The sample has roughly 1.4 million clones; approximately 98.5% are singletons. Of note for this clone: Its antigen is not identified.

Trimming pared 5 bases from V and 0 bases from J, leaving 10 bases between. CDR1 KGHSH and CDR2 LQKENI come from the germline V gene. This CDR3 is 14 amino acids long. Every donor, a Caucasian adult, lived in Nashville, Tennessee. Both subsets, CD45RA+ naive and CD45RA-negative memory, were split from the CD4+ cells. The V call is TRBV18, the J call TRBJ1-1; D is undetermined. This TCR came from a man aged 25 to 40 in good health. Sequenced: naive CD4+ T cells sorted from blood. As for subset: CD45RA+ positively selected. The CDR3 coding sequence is TGTGCCAGCTCATCCGGACGGCTGAACACTGAAGCTTTCTTT. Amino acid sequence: CASSSGRLNTEAFF.